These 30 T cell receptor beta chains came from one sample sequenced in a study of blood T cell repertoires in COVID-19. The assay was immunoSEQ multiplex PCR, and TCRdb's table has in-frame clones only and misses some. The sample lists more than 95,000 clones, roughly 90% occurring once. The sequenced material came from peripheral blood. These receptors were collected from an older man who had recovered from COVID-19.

CDR3 in amino acids: CASSFLGEANYGYTF. The CDR3 bases are TGTGCCAGCAGTTTCCTCGGTGAAGCTAACTATGGCTACACCTTC. This chain links TRBV28 with TRBJ1-2, with no clear D. The germline V and J ends were trimmed by 3 bases and 0 bases, with 11 bases remaining between them. There are 15 residues in the CDR3. Germline V gene sequence: CDR1 MDHEN, CDR2 SYDVKM.

The CDR3 spells CASSGGGHQPQHF. The CDR3 DNA sequence: TGTGCCAGCAGTGGGGGGGGCCATCAGCCCCAGCATTTT. This chain connects TRBV2 to TRBJ1-5, with a possible D match to TRBD1 (6 bases). V was trimmed by 4 bases and J by 5 bases, leaving 9 bases between them. The CDR3 sequence is 13 residues long. The germline V gene encodes CDR1 SNHLY and CDR2 FYNNEI.

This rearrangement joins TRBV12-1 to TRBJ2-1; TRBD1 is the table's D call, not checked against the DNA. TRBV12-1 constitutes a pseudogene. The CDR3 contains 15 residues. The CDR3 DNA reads TGTGCCAGCAGTTACAGGGTCCTACGGTTCAATGAGCAGTTCTTC. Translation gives CASSYRVLRFNEQFF.

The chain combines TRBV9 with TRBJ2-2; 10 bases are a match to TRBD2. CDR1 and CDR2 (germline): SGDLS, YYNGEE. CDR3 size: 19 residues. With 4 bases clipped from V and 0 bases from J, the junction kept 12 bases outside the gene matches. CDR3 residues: CASSHRSSGGPANTGELFF. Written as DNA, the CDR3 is TGTGCCAGCAGCCACCGATCTAGCGGGGGCCCGGCGAACACCGGGGAGCTGTTTTTT.

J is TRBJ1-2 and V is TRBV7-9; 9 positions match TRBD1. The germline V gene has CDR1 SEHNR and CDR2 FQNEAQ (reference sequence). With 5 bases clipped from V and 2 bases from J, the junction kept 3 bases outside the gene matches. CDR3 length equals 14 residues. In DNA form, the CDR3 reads TGTGCCAGCAGCATCGACAGGGGGAACTATGGCTACACCTTC. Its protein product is CASSIDRGNYGYTF. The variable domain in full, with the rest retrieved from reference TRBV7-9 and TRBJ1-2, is DTGVSQNPRHKITKRGQNVTFRCDPISEHNRLYWYRQTLGQGPEFLTYFQNEAQLEKSRLLSDRFSAERPKGSFSTLEIQRTEQGDSAMYLCASSIDRGNYGYTFGSGTRLTVV.

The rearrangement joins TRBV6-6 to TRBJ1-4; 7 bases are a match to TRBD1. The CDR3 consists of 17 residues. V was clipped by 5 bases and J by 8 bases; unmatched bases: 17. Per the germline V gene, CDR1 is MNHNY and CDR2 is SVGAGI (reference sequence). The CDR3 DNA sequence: TGTGCCAGCAGTCCCCTCTTACGAGGGGGCAATAGGGAAAAACTGTTTTTT. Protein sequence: CASSPLLRGGNREKLFF.

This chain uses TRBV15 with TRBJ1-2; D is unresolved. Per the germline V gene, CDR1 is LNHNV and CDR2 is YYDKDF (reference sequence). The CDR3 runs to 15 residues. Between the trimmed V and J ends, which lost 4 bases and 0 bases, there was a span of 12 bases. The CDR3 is CATSTSLTANYGYTF. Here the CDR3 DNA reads TGTGCCACCAGCACTAGCCTTACAGCTAACTATGGCTACACCTTC.

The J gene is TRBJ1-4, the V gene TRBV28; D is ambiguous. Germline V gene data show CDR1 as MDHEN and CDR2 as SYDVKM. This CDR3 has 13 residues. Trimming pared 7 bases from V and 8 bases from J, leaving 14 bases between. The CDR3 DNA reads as TGTGCCAGCATGCTGGGAGTTAACGAAAAACTGTTTTTT. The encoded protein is CASMLGVNEKLFF. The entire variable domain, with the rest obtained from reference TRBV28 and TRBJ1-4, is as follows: DVKVTQSSRYLVKRTGEKVFLECVQDMDHENMFWYRQDPGLGLRLIYFSYDVKMKEKGDIPEGYSVSREKKERFSLILESASTNQTSMYLCASMLGVNEKLFFGSGTQLSVL.

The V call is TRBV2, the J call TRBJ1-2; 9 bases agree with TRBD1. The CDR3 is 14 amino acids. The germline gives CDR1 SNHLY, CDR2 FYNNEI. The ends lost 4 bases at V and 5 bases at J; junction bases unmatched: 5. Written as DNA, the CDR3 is TGTGCCAGCAGTGTACAGGGGGCGCGGTATGGCTACACCTTC. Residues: CASSVQGARYGYTF.

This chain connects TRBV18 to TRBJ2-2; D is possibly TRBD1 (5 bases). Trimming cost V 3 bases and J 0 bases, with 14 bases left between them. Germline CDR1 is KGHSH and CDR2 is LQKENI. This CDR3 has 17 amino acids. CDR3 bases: TGTGCCAGCTCACCCTACACGACAGCAACGAACACCGGGGAGCTGTTTTTT. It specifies CASSPYTTATNTGELFF.

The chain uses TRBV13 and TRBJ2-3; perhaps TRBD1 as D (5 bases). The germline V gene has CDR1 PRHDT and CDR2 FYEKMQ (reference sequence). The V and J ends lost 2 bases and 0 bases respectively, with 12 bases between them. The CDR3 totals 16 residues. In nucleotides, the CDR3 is TGTGCCAGCAGCTTATCTCGCAGGGCAAGCACAGATACGCAGTATTTT. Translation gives CASSLSRRASTDTQYF.

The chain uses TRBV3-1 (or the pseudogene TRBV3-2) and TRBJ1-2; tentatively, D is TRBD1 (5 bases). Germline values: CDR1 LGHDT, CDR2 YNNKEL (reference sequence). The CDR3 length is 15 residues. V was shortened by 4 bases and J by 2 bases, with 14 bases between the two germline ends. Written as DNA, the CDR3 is TGTGCCAGCAGCCGGGCTGGACACTTGAACTATGGCTACACCTTC. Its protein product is CASSRAGHLNYGYTF.

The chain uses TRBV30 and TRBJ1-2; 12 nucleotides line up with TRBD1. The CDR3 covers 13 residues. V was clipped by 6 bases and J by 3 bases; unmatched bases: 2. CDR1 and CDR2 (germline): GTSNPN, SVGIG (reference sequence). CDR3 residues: CACGTGGDYGYTF. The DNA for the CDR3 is TGTGCCTGTGGGACAGGGGGCGACTATGGCTACACCTTC.

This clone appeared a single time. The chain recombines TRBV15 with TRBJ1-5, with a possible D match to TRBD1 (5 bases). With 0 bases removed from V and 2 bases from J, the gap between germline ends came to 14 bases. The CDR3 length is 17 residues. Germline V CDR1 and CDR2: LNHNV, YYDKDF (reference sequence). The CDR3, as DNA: TGTGCCACCAGCAGAGATAGGGGATTTGGGGGCAATCAGCCCCAGCATTTT. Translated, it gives CATSRDRGFGGNQPQHF.

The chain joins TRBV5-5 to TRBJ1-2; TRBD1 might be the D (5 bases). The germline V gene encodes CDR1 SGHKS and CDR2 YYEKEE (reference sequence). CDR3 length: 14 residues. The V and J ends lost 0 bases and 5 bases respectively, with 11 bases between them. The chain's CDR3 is CASSLAAGEYGYTF. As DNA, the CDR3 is TGTGCCAGCAGCTTGGCGGCGGGGGAGTATGGCTACACCTTC.

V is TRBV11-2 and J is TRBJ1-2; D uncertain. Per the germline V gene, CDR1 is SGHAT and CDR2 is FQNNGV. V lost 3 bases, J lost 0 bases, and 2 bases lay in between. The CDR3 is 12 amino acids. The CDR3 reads CASSFTNYGYTF. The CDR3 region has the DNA TGTGCCAGCAGCTTTACTAACTATGGCTACACCTTC.

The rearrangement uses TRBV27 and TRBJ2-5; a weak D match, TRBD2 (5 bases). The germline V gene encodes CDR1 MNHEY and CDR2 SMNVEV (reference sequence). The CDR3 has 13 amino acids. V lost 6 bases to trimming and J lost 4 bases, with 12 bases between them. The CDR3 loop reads CASRYHGGETQYF. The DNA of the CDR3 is TGTGCCAGCAGATACCATGGAGGAGAGACCCAGTACTTC.

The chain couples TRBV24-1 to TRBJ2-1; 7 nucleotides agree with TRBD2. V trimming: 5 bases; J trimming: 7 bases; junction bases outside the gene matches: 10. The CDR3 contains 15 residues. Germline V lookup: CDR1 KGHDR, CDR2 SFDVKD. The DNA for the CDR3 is TGTGCCACCAGTGTAGGTAGCGGGCATGGGAATGAGCAGTTCTTC. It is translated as CATSVGSGHGNEQFF.

CDR3 sequence (DNA): TGTGCCAGCAGCCCCTGGCGGGGGGGAGAAGAGACCCAGTACTTC. It is translated as CASSPWRGGEETQYF. The J gene is TRBJ2-5, the V gene TRBV11-2; 9 nucleotides match TRBD2. The CDR3 length is 15 residues. V dropped 5 bases and J dropped 3; count of bases not matched to a gene: 7. Germline V lookup: CDR1 SGHAT, CDR2 FQNNGV.

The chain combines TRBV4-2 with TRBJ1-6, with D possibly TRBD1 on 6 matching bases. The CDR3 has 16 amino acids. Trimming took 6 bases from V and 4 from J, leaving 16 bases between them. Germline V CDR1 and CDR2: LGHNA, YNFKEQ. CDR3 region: CASRENRDSYNSPLHF. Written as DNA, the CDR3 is TGTGCCAGCAGAGAAAACAGGGATTCGTATAATTCACCCCTCCACTTT.

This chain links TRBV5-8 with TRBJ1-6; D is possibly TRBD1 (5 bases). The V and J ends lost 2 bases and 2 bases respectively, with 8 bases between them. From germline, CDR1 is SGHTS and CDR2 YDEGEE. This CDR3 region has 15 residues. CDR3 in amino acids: CASSFETAYNSPLHF. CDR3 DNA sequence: TGTGCCAGCAGCTTTGAGACAGCCTATAATTCACCCCTCCACTTT.

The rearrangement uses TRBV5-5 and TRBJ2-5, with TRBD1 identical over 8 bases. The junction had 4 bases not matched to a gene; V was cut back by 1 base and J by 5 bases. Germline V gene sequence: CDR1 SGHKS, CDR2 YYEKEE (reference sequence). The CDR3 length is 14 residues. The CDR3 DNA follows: TGTGCCAGCAGCTTGATCTCAGGGGGCGAGACCCAGTACTTC. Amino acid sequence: CASSLISGGETQYF.

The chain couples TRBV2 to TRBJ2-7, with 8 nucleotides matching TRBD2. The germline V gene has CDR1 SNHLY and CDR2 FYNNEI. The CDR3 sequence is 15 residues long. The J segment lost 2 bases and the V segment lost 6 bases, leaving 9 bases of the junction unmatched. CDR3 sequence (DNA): TGTGCCAGCAGCGCCCAGCGGGGGCTCACCTACGAGCAGTACTTC. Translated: CASSAQRGLTYEQYF.

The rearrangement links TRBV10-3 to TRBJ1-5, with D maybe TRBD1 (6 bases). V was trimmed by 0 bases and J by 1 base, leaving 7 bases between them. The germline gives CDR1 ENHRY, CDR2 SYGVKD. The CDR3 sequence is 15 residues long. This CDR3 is CAISESTGSNQPQHF. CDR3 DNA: TGTGCCATCAGTGAGTCGACAGGAAGCAATCAGCCCCAGCATTTT.

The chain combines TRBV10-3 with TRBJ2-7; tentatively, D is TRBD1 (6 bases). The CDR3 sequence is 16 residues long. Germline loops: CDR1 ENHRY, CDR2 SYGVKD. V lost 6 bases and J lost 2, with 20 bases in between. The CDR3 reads CAISSDRPVNPYEQYF. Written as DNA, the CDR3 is TGTGCCATCAGCTCCGACAGGCCTGTAAACCCCTACGAGCAGTACTTC.

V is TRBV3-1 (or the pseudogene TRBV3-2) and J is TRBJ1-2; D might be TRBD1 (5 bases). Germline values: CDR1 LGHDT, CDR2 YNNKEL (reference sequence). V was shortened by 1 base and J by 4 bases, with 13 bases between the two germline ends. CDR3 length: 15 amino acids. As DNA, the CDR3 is TGTGCCAGCAGCCAAGGAGGAGGGGCGGTCTATGGCTACACCTTC. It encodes CASSQGGGAVYGYTF.

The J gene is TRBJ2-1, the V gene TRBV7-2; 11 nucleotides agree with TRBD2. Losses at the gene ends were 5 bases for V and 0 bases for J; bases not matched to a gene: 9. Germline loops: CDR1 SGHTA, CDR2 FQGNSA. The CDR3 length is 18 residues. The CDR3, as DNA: TGTGCCAGCAGCCATACTAGCGGGAGTTGGTTCTCCTACAATGAGCAGTTCTTC. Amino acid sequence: CASSHTSGSWFSYNEQFF.

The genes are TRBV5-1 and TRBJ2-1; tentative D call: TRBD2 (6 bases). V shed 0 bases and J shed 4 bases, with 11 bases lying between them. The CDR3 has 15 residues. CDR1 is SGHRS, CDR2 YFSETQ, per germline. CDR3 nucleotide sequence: TGCGCCAGCAGCTTGGCTGCGGGGCCTTACAATGAGCAGTTCTTC. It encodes CASSLAAGPYNEQFF. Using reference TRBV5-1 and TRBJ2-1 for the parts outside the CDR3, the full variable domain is KAGVTQTPRYLIKTRGQQVTLSCSPISGHRSVSWYQQTPGQGLQFLFEYFSETQRNKGNFPGRFSGRQFSNSRSEMNVSTLELGDSALYLCASSLAAGPYNEQFFGPGTRLTVL.

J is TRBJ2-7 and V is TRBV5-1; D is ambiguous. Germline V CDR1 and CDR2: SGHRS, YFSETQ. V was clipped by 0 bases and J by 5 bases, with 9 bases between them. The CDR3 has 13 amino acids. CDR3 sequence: CASSLAGFNEQYF. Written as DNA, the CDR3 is TGCGCCAGCAGCTTGGCAGGCTTCAACGAGCAGTACTTC.

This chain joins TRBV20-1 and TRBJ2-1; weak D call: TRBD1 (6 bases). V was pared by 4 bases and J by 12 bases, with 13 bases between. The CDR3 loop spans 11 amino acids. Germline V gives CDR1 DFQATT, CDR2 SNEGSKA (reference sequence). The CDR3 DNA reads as TGCAGTGCTATGTCAGGGGATCGGCAGTTCTTC. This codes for CSAMSGDRQFF.